The T cell receptor beta chain described here comes from a study of radiotherapy plus CTLA-4 blockade in lung cancer (dated by TCRdb to between 2018 and 2020). Broadly, across the study: Objective responses occurred in roughly a sixth of enrolled patients, and approximately 34% achieved disease control.

Beyond this particular receptor, the publication reports: The strongest predictors of response, as reported, were early dynamic changes in blood T cell clones along with a rise in serum interferon-beta after radiation. After treatment with radiotherapy and ipilimumab, TCR clones that originated in tumors expanded in peripheral blood.

Details on this clone: The specificity of this receptor is unknown. Base qualities are missing; no much larger clone stands one base away.

In this study, focal radiation therapy paired with CTLA-4 blockade (ipilimumab) was tested in patients who had chemo-refractory metastatic non-small-cell lung cancer. Library preparation used the immunoSEQ multiplex PCR assay. This immuneACCESS table, as held by TCRdb, lists in-frame sequences with V and J called but not all clones. Of the missing ones, under half trace to an unresolved V gene in checked studies; the others have no known cause. The sample yields tens of thousands of clones; approximately 83% were counted once. In total, the top ten clones hold approximately 1.9% of the sample. V is pared back by 3 bases and J by 1 base, with 10 bases lying between the germline termini. CDR1 and CDR2, looked up from the germline V gene, are SNHLY and FYNNEI. The CDR3, from cysteine to phenylalanine, totals 15 residues. Only CDR3 DNA remains: 45 bases, in frame from the first base.

The sequence was obtained from a human donor with non-small cell lung cancer who had a partial response to radiotherapy plus ipilimumab. Here the sequenced sample was peripheral blood, taken from a patient treated with radiotherapy plus ipilimumab. The chain employs TRBV2 and TRBJ2-1; the D gene is perhaps TRBD1, on 6 matching bases. The nucleotide sequence is TGTGCCAGCAGTGACCAACAGGGATCCTACAATGAGCAGTTCTTC. It encodes CASSDQQGSYNEQFF.